Sequencing of this TCR beta chain was carried out in a study of T-cell reconstitution after alpha-beta-depleted transplantation in children (dated by TCRdb to 2016 to 2017). In the study overall: Using TCR repertoire profiling, the study quantitatively followed how T-cell immune reconstitution unfolded in children after TCRalphabeta/CD19-depleted allogeneic hematopoietic cell transplantation.

This clonotype was detected ten times or more. There is no known antigen for this receptor. No per-base quality is available; no much larger clone lies one base away. CDR1 is given as MNHEY and CDR2 as SVGEGT, both from the germline V gene. Its CDR3 holds 13 amino acids, cysteine through phenylalanine. Only CDR3 DNA remains: 39 bases, in frame from the first base. Between the V and J ends, shortened by 7 bases and 2 bases respectively, the junction contains 10 bases. The protocol used for the library was PCR. Reads for this sample came from an Illumina HiSeq 2500. To normalize quantification of the TCRbeta repertoire, the TCR libraries were built with molecular barcoding that relied on unique molecular identifiers. TCRdb trimmed the raw reads at Q25, called clones with MiXCR and kept productive beta chains. Rows with one shared CDR3 protein collapse into an entry with the most common genes and DNA. The sample includes around 450,000 distinct CDR3 sequences, with 10% observed a single time. The ten largest clonotypes hold around 2% of the sample.

In the paper's terms, the treatment or condition label means: allogeneic hematopoietic cell transplantation with graft depleted of TCRalphabeta T cells and CD19 B cells. The transplant recipients were children given TCRalphabeta/CD19-depleted allogeneic hematopoietic cell grafts. Overall study results and their limits: The high TCRbeta diversity at day 60 in some patients was ascribed to recipient T cells and intrathymic progenitors that had survived conditioning. The frequencies of hyperexpanded clones fell over the following months, and after one year, T-cell counts and TCRbeta diversity were mostly attributed to newly produced T cells. The apparently early alphabetaT-cell count recovery about two months after transplant was reportedly dependent on only several hundred rapidly expanded clones derived from non-depleted graft cells.

This clonotype originated in a child under 10 years old with inherited bone marrow failure, due to receive a stem cell transplant. Material: PBMCs, obtained before TCRalphabeta/CD19-depleted stem cell transplant. This sequence uses TRBV6-2 or TRBV6-3 and TRBJ2-3; the D segment might be TRBD1 or TRBD2, since each matches 5 bases. The CDR3 here reads CASTGANTDTQYF. The DNA is TGTGCCAGCACCGGGGCGAACACAGATACGCAGTATTTT.